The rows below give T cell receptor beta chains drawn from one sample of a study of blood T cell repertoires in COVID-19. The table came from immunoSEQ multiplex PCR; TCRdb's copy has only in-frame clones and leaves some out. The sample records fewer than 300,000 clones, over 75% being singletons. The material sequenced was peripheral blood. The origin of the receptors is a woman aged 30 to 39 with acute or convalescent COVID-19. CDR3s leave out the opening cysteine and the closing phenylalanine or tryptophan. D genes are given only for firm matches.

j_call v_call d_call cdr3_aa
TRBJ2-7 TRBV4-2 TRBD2 ASREGLAGLYEQY
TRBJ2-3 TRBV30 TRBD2 ACLADTDTQY
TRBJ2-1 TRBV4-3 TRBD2 ASSQDGRGLAGSEQF
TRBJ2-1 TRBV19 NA ASSIGTDNEQF
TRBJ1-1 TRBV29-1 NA SVLNSVNTEAF
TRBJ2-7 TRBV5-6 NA ASSLGLVFYEQY
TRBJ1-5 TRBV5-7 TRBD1 ASSFQKDGTGNQPQH
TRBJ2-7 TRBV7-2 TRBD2 ASRRTGTSPSYEQY
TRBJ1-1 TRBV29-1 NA SVGPGLNTEAF
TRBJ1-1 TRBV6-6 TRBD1 ASRRTGGGGTEAF
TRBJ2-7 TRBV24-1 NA ATSDTGHTDEQY
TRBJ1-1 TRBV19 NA ASSSGAGRVTEAF
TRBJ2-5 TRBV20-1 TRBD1 SVSRGETQY
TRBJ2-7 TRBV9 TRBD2 ASSATGTSGYEQY
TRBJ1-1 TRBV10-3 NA AISEKTVNTEAF
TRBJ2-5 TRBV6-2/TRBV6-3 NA ASSHQETQY
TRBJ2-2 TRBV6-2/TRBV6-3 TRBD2 ASSLGLALLF
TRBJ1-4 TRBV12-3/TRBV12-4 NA ASSFGANEKLF
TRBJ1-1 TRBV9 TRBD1 ASSVVAGGTNTEAF
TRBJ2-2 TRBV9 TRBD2 ASSVWREAVAGELF
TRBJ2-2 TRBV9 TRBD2 ASSVGGSGGHTYTGELF
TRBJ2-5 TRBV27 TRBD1 ASRWTGGVETQY
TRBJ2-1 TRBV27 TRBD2 ASSFSGRAGVNEQF
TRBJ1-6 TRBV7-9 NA ASTPGDTVYNSPLH
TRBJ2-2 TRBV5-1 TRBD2 ASSLGLAGGPNTGELF
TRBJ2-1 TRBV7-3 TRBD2 ASSLAGGPGGQF
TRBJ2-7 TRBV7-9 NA ASSLEANVQGVTKQY
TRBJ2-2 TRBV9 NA ASSGTRAGELF
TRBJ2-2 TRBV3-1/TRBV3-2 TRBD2 ASSQDPRAGVPTGELF
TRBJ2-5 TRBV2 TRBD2 ASSAERTSGRWVTQY
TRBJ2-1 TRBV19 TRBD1 ASSPTGGTYNEQF
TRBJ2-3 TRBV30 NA AWSETRVTDTQY
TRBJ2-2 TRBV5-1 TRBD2 ASSLASGRTGELF
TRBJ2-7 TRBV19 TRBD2 ASSFSGGDYEQY
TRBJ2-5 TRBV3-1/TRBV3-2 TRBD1 ASSPTGGEETQY
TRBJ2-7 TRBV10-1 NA ASSEAGRSYEQY
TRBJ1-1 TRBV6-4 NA ASSVEVNTEAF
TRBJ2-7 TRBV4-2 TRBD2 ASRASGVSYEQY
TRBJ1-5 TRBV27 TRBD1 ASSLQGTNQPQH
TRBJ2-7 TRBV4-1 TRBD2 ASSPRGSGRIYEQY
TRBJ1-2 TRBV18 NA ASSTIRGDKSSYGYT
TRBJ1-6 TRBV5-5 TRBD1 ASSPPPTGDSPLH
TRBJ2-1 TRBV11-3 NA ASSLDGRAYNEQF
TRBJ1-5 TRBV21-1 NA ANYTQPQH
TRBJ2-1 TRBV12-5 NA ASGSLVHGQF
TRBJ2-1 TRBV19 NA ASSIEGRLYNEQF